The table lists the clone carrying this TCR beta chain with a few counts. The library protocol tagged each TCR cDNA with a unique molecular identifier. Each CDR3 protein gets one entry after TCRdb re-called the 5' RACE reads with MiXCR. The sample shows around 120,000 distinct CDR3 sequences, 9% to 15% of them seen only once. The sample's time point: blood at routine non-recurrence follow-up after resection. The input material, whole RNA from tumor, nontumor lung or frozen PBMC, was sequenced unsorted. The V gene lost 3 bases and the J gene lost 4 bases, with 12 bases spanning the gap. The germline V gene has CDR1 MGHDK and CDR2 SYGVNS. There are 15 residues in the CDR3. The data belong to a study of spatial heterogeneity in lung cancer. Overall study: Raw reads contained each unique TCR and UMI combination more than ten times on average.

This sample comprised PBMCs, obtained at follow-up. The gene calls are TRBV25-1 and TRBJ1-4; D is uncertain. The source is a male donor with early-stage non-small cell lung cancer. CDR3 DNA: TGTGCCAGCAGTGAGTGGACGGGCCATAATGAAAAACTGTTTTTT. Amino acids: CASSEWTGHNEKLFF.